This TCR beta chain comes out of a study of vaccination effects on CD4 cells after COVID-19. Deletions cut 1 base from V and 4 bases from J, with 20 bases between. The CDR3 loop spans 18 amino acids. The germline CDR1 and CDR2 sequences are MGHRA and YSYEKL. This clone has more than one count but fewer than ten. Its antigen is as yet unknown. Study-wide results and caveats: Clones arising from infection and from vaccination showed marked clonal contraction late after vaccination. Cross-reactivity with common cold coronaviruses was shown by only 1 of 255 vaccine-induced clones in healthy vaccinees.

In the ViraFEST assay, antigen-specific CD4+ clonotypes were identified by expansion after peptide-pool stimulation. At the end of roughly 9 days of culture, CD4+ T cells were isolated. The healthy vaccine recipients, who had no prior SARS-CoV-2 infection, showed negative nucleocapsid antibodies. A half-volume exchange with IL-2 medium occurred on days 3 and 7. Clones were read by immunoSEQ multiplex PCR, and TCRdb kept only the in-frame ones, dropping some. This sample has 28,000 or so clones, with 55% to 75% found just once. The chain has TRBV4-1 and TRBJ1-5; D might be TRBD1 (5 bases). The sample consisted of CD4+ T cells from PBMCs cultured with SARS-CoV-2 spike peptides, taken before COVID-19 vaccination. The receptor's source is a human donor who received a COVID-19 vaccine. This CDR3 reads CASSQAYRTGASNQPQHF. The CDR3 nucleotides are TGCGCCAGCAGCCAAGCCTATAGGACCGGGGCCTCTAATCAGCCCCAGCATTTT.